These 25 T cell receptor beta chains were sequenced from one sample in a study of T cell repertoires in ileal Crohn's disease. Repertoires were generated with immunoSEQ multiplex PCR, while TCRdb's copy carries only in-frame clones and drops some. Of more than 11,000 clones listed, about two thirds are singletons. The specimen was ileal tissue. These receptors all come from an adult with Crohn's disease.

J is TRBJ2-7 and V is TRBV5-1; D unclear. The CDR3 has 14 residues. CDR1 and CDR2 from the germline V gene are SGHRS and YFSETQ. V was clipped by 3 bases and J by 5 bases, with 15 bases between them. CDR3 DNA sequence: TGCGCCAGCAGCTCCAGGTCTTTTATGGACGAGCAGTACTTC. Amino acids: CASSSRSFMDEQYF.

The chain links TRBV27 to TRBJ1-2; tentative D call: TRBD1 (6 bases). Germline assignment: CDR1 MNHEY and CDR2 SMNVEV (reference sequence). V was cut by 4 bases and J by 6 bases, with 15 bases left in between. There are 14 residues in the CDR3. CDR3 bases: TGTGCCAGCAGTTCTTCCGGGACAAAGCATGGCTACACCTTC. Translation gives CASSSSGTKHGYTF.

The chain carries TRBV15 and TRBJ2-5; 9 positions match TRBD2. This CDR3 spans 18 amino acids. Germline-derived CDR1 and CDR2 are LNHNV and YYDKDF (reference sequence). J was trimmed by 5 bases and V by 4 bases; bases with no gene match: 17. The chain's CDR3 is CATSTRKRASGERETQYF. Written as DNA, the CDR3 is TGTGCCACCAGCACCAGAAAGCGGGCTAGCGGGGAGCGGGAGACCCAGTACTTC.

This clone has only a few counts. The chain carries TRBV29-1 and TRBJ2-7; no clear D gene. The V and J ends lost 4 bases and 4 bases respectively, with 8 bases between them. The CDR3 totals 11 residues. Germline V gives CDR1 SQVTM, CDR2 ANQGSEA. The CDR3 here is CSVVASYEQYF. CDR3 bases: TGCAGCGTTGTTGCGAGTTACGAGCAGTACTTC.

CDR3 amino acids: CSALSGTGGDYGYTF. For the CDR3, the DNA is TGCAGCGCCTTATCCGGGACAGGGGGGGACTATGGCTACACCTTC. V gene TRBV29-1 combines with J gene TRBJ1-2; 11 bases map to TRBD1. J was trimmed by 3 bases and V by 7 bases; bases with no gene match: 10. This CDR3 contains 15 residues. Per the germline V gene, CDR1 is SQVTM and CDR2 is ANQGSEA.

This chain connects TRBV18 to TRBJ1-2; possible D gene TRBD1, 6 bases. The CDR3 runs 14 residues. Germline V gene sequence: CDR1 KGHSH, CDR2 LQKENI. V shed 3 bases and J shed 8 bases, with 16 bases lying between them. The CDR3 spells CASSPKQGEGGYTF. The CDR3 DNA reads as TGTGCCAGCTCACCGAAACAGGGCGAAGGGGGCTACACCTTC.

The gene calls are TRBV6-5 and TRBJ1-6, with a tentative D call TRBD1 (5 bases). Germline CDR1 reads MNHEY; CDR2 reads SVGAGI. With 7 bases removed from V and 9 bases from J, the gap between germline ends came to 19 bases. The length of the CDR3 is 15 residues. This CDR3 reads CASNSGWQGGSPLHF. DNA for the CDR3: TGTGCCAGCAATTCGGGATGGCAGGGAGGTTCACCCCTCCACTTT.

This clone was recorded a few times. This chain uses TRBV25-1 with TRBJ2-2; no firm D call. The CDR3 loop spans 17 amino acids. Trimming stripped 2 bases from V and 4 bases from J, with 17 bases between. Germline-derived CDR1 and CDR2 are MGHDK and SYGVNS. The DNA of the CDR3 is TGTGCCAGCAGTGAAAACGGGCAGGCTTGGGGCACCGGGGAGCTGTTTTTT. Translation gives CASSENGQAWGTGELFF.

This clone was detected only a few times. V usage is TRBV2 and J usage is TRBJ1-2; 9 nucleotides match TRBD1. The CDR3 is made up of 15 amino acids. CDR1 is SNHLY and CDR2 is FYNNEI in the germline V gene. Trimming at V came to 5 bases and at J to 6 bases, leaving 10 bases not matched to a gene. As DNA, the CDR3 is TGTGCCAGCAGTCCTCGGGACAGGGCTACGGATGGCTACACCTTC. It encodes CASSPRDRATDGYTF.

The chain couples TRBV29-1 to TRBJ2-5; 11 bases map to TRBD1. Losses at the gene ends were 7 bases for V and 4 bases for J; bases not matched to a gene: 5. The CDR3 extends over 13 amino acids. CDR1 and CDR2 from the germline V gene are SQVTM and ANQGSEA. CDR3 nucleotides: TGCAGCGCGAGGACAGGGGGCGGAGAGACCCAGTACTTC. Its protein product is CSARTGGGETQYF.

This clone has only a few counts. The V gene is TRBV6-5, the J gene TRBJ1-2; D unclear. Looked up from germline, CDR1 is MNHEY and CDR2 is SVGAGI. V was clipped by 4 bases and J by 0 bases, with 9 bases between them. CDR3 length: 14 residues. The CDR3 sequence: CASSLGQANYGYTF. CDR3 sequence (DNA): TGTGCCAGCAGTTTGGGCCAGGCTAACTATGGCTACACCTTC.

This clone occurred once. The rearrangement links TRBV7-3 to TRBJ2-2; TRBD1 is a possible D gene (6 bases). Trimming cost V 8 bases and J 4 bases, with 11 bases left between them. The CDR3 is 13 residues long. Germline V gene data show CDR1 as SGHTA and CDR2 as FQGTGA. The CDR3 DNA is TGTGCCAGCGGGACACGCAGCACCGGGGAGCTGTTTTTT. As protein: CASGTRSTGELFF.

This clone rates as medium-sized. This chain's CDR3 is CASSFSRGRLAFF. The CDR3 region has the DNA TGTGCCAGCAGTTTCTCAAGGGGGCGCTTAGCTTTCTTT. The J gene is TRBJ1-1, the V gene TRBV6-5, with 7 bases that match TRBD1. Germline CDR1 and CDR2: MNHEY and SVGAGI. The trim removed 4 bases at V and 10 bases at J, leaving 9 bases unmatched. This CDR3 region has 13 residues.

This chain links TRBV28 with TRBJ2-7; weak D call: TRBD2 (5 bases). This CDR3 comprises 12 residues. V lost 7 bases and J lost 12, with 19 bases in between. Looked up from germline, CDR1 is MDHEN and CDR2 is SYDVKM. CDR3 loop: CASTQSGQRRYF. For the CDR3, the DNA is TGTGCCAGCACCCAAAGTGGGCAGCGGAGGTACTTC.

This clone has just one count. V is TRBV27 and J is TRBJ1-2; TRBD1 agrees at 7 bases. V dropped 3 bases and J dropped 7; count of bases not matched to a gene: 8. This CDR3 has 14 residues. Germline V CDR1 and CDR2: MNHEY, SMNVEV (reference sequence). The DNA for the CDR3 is TGTGCCAGCAGTTTTCTTGCAGGGGGTTCTGGCTACACCTTC. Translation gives CASSFLAGGSGYTF.

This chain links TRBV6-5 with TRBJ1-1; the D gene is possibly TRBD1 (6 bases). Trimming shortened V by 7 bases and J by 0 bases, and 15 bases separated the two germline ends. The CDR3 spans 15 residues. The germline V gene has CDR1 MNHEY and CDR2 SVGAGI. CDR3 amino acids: CASTGHLPLNTEAFF. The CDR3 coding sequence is TGTGCCAGCACGGGACACTTACCTTTGAACACTGAAGCTTTCTTT.

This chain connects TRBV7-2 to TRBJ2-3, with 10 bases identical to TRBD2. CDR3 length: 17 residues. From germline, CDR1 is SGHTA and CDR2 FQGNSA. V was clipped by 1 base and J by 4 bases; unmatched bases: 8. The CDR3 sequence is CASSLGKRGGVADTQYF. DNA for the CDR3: TGTGCCAGCAGCTTAGGGAAGCGGGGGGGCGTAGCAGATACGCAGTATTTT. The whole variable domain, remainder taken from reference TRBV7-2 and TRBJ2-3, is GAGVSQSPSNKVTEKGKDVELRCDPISGHTALYWYRQSLGQGLEFLIYFQGNSAPDKSGLPSDRFSAERTGGSVSTLTIQRTQQEDSAVYLCASSLGKRGGVADTQYFGPGTRLTVL.

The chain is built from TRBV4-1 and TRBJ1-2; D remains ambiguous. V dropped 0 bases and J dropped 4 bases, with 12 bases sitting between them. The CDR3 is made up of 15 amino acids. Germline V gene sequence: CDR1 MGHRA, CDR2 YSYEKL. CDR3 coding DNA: TGCGCCAGCAGCCAAGATCCCAGGACGACCTATGGCTACACCTTC. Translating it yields CASSQDPRTTYGYTF.

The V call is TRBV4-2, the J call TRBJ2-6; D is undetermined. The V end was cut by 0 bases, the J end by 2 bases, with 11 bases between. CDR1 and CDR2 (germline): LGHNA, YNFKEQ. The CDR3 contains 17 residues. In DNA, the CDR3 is TGTGCCAGCAGCCAAGATCGGGTCTCCCCTGGGGCCAACGTCCTGACTTTC. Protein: CASSQDRVSPGANVLTF.

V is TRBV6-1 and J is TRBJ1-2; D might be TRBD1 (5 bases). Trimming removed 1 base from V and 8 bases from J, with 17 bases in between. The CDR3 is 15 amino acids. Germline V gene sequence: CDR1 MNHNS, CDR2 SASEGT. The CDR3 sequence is CASSEGGAGTRGYTF. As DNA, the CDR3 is TGTGCCAGCAGTGAAGGGGGCGCAGGGACGAGGGGCTACACCTTC.

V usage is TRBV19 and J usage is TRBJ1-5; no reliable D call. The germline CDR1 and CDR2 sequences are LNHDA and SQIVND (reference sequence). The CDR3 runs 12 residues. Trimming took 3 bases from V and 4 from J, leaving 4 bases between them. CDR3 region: CASSMVNQPQHF. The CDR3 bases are TGTGCCAGTAGTATGGTAAATCAGCCCCAGCATTTT.

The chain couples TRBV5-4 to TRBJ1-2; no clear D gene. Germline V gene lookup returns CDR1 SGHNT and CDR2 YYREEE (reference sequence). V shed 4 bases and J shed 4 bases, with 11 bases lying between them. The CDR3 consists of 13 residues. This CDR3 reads CASSPIGIYGYTF. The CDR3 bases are TGTGCCAGCAGCCCAATAGGGATCTATGGCTACACCTTC.

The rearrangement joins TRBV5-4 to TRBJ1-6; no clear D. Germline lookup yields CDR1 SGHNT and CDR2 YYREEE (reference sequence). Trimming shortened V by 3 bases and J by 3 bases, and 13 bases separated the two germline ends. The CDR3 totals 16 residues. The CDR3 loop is CASSSGSVDYNSPLHF. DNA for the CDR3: TGTGCCAGCAGCTCTGGGTCGGTGGACTATAATTCACCCCTCCACTTT.

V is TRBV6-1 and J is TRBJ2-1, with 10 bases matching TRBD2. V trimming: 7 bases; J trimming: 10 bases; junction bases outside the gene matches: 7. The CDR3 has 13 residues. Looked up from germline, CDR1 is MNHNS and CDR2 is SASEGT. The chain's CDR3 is CASTGIAGGEQFF. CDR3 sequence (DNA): TGTGCCAGCACGGGCATAGCGGGGGGAGAGCAGTTCTTC.

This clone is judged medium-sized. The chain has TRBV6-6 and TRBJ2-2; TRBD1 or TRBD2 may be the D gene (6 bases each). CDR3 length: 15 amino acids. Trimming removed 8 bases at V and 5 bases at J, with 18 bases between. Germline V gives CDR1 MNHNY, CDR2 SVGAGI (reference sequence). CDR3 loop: CASLQQGGRTGELFF. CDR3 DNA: TGTGCCAGCCTACAGCAAGGGGGGAGAACCGGGGAGCTGTTTTTT.